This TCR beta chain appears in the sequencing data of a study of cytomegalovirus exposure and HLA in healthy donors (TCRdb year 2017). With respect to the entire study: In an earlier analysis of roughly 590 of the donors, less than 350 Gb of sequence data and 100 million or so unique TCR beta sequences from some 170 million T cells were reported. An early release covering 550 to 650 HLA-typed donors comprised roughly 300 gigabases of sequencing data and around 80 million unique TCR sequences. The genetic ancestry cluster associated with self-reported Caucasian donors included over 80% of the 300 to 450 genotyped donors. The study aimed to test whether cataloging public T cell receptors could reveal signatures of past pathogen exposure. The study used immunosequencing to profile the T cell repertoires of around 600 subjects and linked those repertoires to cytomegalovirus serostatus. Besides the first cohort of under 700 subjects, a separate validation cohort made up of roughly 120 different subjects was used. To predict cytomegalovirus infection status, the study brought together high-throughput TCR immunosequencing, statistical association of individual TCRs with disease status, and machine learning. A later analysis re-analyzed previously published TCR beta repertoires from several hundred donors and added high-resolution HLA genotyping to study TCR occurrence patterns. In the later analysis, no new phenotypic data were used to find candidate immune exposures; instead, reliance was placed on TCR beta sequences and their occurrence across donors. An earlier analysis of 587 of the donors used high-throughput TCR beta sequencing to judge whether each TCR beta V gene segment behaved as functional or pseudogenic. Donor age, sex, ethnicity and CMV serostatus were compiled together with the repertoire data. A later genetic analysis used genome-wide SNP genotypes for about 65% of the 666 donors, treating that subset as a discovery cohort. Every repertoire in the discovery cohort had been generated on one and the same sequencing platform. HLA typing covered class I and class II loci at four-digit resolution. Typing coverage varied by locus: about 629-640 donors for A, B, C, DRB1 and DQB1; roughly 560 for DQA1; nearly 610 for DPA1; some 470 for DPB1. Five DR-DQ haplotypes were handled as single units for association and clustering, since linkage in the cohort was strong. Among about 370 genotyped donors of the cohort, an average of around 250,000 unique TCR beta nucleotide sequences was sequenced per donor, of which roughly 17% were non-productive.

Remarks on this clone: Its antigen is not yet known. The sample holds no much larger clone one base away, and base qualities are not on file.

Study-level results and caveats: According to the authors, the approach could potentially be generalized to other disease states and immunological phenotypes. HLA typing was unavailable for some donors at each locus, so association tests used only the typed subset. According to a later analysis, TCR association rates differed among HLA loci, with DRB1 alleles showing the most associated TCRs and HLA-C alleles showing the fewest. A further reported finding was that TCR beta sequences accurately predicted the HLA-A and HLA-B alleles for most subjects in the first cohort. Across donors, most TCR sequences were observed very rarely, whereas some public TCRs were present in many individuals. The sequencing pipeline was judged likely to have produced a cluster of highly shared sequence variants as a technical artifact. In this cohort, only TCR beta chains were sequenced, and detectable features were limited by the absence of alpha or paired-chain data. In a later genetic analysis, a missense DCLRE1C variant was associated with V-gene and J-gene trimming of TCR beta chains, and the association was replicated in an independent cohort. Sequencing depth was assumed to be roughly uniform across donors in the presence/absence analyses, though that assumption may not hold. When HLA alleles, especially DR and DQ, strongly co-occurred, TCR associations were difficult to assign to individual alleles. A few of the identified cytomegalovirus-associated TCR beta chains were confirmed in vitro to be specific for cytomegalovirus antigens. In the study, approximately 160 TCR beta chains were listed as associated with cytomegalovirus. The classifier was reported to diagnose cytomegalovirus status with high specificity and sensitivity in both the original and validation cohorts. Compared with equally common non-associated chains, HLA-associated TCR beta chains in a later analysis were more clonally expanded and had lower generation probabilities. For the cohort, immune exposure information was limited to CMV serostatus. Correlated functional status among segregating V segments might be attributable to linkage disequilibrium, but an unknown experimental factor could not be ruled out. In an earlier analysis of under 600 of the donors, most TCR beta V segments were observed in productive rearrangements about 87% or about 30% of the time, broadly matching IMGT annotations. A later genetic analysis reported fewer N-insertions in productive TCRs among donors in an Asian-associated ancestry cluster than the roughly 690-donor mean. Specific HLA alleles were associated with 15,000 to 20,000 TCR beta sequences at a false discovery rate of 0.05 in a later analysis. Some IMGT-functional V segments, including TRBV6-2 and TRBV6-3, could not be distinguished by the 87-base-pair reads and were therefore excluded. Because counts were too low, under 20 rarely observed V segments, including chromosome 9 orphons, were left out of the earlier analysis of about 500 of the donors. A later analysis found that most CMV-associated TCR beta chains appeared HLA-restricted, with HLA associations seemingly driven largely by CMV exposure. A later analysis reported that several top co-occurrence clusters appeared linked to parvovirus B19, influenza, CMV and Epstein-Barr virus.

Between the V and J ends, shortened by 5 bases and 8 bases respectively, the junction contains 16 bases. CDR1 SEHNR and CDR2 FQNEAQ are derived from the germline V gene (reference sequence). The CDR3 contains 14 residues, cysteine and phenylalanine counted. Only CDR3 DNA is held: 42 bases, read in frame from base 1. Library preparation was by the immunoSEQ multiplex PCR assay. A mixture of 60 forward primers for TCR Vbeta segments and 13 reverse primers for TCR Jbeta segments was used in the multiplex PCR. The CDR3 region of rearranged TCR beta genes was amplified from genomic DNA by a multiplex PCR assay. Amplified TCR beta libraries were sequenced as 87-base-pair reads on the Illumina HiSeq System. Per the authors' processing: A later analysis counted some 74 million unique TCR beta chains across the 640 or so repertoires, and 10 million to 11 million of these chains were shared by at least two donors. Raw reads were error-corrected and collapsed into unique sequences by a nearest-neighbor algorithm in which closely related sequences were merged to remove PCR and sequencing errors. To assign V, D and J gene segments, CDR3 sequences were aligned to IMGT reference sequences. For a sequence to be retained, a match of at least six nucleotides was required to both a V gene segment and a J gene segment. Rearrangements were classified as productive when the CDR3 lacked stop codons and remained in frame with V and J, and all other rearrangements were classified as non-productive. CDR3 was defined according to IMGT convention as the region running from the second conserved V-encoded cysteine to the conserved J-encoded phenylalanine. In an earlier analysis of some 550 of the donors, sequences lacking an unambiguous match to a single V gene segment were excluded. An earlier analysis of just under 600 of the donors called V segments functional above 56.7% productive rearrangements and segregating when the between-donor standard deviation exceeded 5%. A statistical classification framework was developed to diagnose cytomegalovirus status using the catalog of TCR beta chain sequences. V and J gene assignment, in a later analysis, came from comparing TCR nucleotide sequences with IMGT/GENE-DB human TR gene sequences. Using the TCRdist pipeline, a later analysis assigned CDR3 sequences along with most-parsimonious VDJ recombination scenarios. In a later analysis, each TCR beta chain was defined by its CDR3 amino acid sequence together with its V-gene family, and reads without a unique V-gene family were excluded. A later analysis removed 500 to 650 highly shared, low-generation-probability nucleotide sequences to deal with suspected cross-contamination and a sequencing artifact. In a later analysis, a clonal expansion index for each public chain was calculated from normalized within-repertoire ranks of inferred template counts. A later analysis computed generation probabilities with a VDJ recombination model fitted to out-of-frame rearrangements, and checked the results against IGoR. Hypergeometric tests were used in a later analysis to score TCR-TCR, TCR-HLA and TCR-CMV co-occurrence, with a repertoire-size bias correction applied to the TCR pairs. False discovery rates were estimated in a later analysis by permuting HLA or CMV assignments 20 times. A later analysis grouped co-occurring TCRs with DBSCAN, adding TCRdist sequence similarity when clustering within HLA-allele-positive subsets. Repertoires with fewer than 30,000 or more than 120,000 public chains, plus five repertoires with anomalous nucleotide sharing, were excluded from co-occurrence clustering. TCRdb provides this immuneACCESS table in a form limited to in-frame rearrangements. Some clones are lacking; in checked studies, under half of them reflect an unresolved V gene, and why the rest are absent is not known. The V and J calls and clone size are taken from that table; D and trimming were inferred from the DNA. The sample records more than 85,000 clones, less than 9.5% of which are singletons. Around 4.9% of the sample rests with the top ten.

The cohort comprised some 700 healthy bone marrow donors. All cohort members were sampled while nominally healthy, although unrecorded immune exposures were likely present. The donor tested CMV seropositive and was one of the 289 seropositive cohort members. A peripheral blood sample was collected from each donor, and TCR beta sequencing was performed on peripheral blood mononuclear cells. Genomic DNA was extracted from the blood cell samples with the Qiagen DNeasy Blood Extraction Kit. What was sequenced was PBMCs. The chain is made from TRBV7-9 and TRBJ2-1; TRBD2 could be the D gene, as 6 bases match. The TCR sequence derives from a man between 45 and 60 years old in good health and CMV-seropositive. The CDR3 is CASSPGLSNDEQFF. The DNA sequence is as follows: TGTGCCAGCAGCCCGGGACTCTCCAACGATGAGCAGTTCTTC.